This T cell receptor beta chain stems from a study of Ad26.COV2.S vaccination and SARS-CoV-2 variants (dated by TCRdb to about 2021). About the full investigation: Donors in the vaccine arm were drawn from COV1001, a phase I-IIa trial of Ad26.COV2.S in healthy adults that was multicentre, randomized, double-blind and placebo-controlled. Ad26.COV2.S was administered intramuscularly at 5 x 10^10 or 1 x 10^11 viral particles, either as a single shot or as two shots given 56 days apart. Sequencing of the TCRbeta repertoire served to evaluate the specificity and breadth of SARS-CoV-2-reactive T cell receptors following Ad26.COV2.S vaccination. The TCR-sequenced set comprised around 30 samples: about 19 Ad26.COV2.S vaccine recipients, 5 placebo recipients and 8 SARS-CoV-2 convalescent individuals. Trial participants were randomized into five groups of five, in which low-dose or high-dose Ad26.COV2.S was given once or twice, or placebo was given on both occasions. Throughout the experiments and outcome assessment, investigators stayed blinded to trial group allocation. Results the study describes overall, beyond this receptor: According to the authors, total T cell responses may have been underestimated by the TCR breadth and depth analyses. Comparable non-spike TCR breadth was observed between vaccine and placebo recipients, consistent with only spike being contained in the vaccine. After vaccination, substantial breadth of spike-specific CD8+ and CD4+ T cell responses was reported. The study was not powered for comparison of responses between vaccine doses or regimens. Higher spike-specific TCR breadth was observed in Ad26.COV2.S recipients than in placebo recipients (P = 0.0014).

Points on this clone: The antigen this receptor binds is unknown. Within one base of it there is no much larger clone, and no base qualities were kept.

TCRbeta CDR3 regions were sequenced with the immunoSEQ Assay. After extraction, genomic DNA underwent amplification by bias-controlled multiplex PCR, followed by high-throughput sequencing. On the authors' methods: To quantify the absolute abundance of every unique TCRbeta CDR3 region, sequences were collapsed and filtered. T cell fraction was estimated by normalizing TCRbeta template counts to usable DNA, with usable DNA measured through amplification of reference genes found in all nucleated cells. Repertoire TCRs were annotated as SARS-CoV-2-specific by exact matching of V gene, CDR3 amino acid sequence and J gene to a known reactive TCR set. The reference SARS-CoV-2 TCR set was derived from MIRA and filtered for enrichment in COVID-19-positive ImmuneCODE repertoires, a step that removed public or cross-reactive TCRs. Drawing on the MIRA antigens, annotated TCRs were analysed further at the level of specific ORF or position within ORF. Depth was the summed frequency of annotated unique rearrangements, while breadth was defined as annotated unique rearrangements over total unique productive rearrangements. Two-sided Wilcoxon rank-sum tests were applied when comparing TCR breadth between groups. TCRdb stores this immuneACCESS table with in-frame sequences only. Part of the clones is absent; in the studies checked, under half of the shortfall reflects unresolved V genes, and no reason is known for the rest. That table furnishes V, J and clone size, whereas the DNA furnished D and trimming. Here the sample has under 300,000 clones; approximately 90% occur a single time. Jointly, the top ten make up 2.9% of the sample.

The treatment or condition label, read with the paper, signifies: 15 to 20 received Ad26.COV2.S at low or high dose, single or two shots; several received placebo; per-sample allocation not given. For vaccine and placebo recipients, repertoires were sequenced using samples collected on day 63 after the first injection. In Cohort 1b, about two dozen adults aged 18-55 years were enrolled at a single site in Boston, USA, between 29 July and 7 August 2020. Ad26.COV2.S consisted of a replication-incompetent adenovirus type 26 vector by which a prefusion-stabilized SARS-CoV-2 spike protein from the original Wuhan strain was expressed. The source was peripheral blood, collected in a trial of Ad26.COV2.S vaccine versus placebo. This TCR was sampled from a person between 18 and 65 years old who received the Ad26.COV2.S COVID-19 vaccine or a placebo.

The nucleotide sequence reads as follows: TGTGCCAGCAGCCAAGATCCGGGCGGGGGGGCTGCCAAAAACATTCAGTACTTC. Translated, it gives CASSQDPGGGAAKNIQYF. The rearrangement combines TRBV3-1 (or the pseudogene TRBV3-2) with TRBJ2-4, and 9 junctional nucleotides match TRBD2. The CDR3 runs 18 amino acids, cysteine and phenylalanine included. The DNA shown is the 54-base CDR3, in frame from base 1. V ends up 0 bases short and J 1 base short, with an unmatched junction base count of 7. For CDR1 and CDR2, the germline V gene (reference sequence) lists LGHDT and YNNKEL.